The entry below describes one T cell receptor (beta chain). The record originates from a study of OX40 agonist ivuxolimab in advanced cancers. The CDR3 spans 12 residues. CDR1 is SGHTS and CDR2 is YDEGEE in the germline V gene. The V end lost 0 bases, the J end lost 2 bases, and 2 bases lay between the germline ends. Produced via immunoSEQ multiplex PCR; TCRdb's table is partial and in-frame only. The sample has about 79,000 clones; about 90% are singletons. Systemic immunosuppression or a history of autoimmune disease excluded patients. The sample consisted of CD4+ or CD8+ T cells sorted from blood, taken in a trial of the OX40 agonist ivuxolimab. V usage is TRBV5-8 and J usage is TRBJ1-2, with D uncertain. The clonotype originates from an adult with an advanced solid tumor such as melanoma, head and neck, liver or kidney cancer. CDR3 region: CASSLDNYGYTF. In DNA, the CDR3 is TGTGCCAGCAGCTTGGACAACTATGGCTACACCTTC.